The clone carrying this T cell receptor (beta chain) was observed many times. Its antigen is unidentified. The record originates from a study of early T cells in non-severe SARS-CoV-2 infection. The overall study: The sequenced material was bulk RNA from unsorted whole blood, and its chains were unpaired. Study-wide results and limits: Matching with VDJdb favored anti-spike CD8 responses (missing private and CD4 specificities).

Individually, cDNA molecules had unique molecular identifiers attached to them. TCRdb ran MiXCR on the 5' RACE reads and lists one entry per CDR3 protein. The sample lists about 48,000 distinct CDR3 sequences; around 10% were seen once. The CDR3 is 14 residues long. Between the trimmed V and J ends, which lost 4 bases and 8 bases, there was a span of 15 bases. Germline lookup yields CDR1 SGHDN and CDR2 FVKESK. V gene TRBV14 combines with J gene TRBJ2-1; D possibly corresponds to TRBD2 (6 bases). Sequences were obtained from whole blood. This receptor was taken from an adult who was a healthcare worker with PCR-confirmed SARS-CoV-2 infection or an uninfected control (not recorded which). The CDR3 region has the DNA TGTGCCAGCAGCCTAGTTTGGACGGGGGATGAGCAGTTCTTC. Translation gives CASSLVWTGDEQFF.